These T cell receptor beta chains were read from a single sample in a study of tumor-infiltrating lymphocytes in localized non-small cell lung cancer. Using immunoSEQ multiplex PCR, the repertoire was profiled, and TCRdb retains in-frame clones only, with some absent. The sample holds roughly 9,000 clones; roughly 80% are singletons and the top ten take 17%. What was sequenced was uninvolved lung tissue not adjacent to the tumor. The receptor set was obtained from a human donor with non-small cell lung cancer. The CDR3 runs from the conserved cysteine through the conserved F or W. Fields, in order: D gene, J gene, clone size, V gene, CDR3 DNA, CDR3 protein. D genes are given only for firm matches. Clone size is shown for a subset of rows, as once, few, many or a class of expanded clone.

NA | TRBJ2-7 | NA | TRBV11-3 | TGTGCCAGCAGCCCTGGCAGGGGAGGGTCCGCCTACGAGCAGTACTTC | CASSPGRGGSAYEQYF
NA | TRBJ2-7 | NA | TRBV6-5 | TGTGCCAGCAGACGCTCGACAGGACCCAACGAGCAGTACTTC | CASRRSTGPNEQYF
NA | TRBJ1-5 | once | TRBV6-5 | TGTGCCAGCAGTTCCGGGGCCAGTTATCAGCCCCAGCATTTT | CASSSGASYQPQHF
TRBD1 | TRBJ1-6 | few | TRBV9 | TGTGCCAGCAGCGCAGACTGGACAGGGGGCGCCTCCTATAATTCACCCCTCCACTTT | CASSADWTGGASYNSPLHF
NA | TRBJ1-2 | NA | TRBV5-4 | TGTGCCAGCAGCAAAAGCGTCACAAGTGTGGGCTACACCTTC | CASSKSVTSVGYTF
NA | TRBJ1-2 | NA | TRBV25-1 | TGTGCCAGCAGTGCATACCCGAAGGGCTACACCTTC | CASSAYPKGYTF
NA | TRBJ1-5 | few | TRBV11-2 | TGTGCCAGCAGCTTCCAGGGTAGCAGCAATCAGCCCCAGCATTTT | CASSFQGSSNQPQHF
NA | TRBJ2-2 | few | TRBV7-9 | TGTGCCAGCAGCTTTCCAGTCGGACAGAATACGAACACCGGGGAGCTGTTTTTT | CASSFPVGQNTNTGELFF
NA | TRBJ2-1 | NA | TRBV7-8 | TGTGCCAGCAGCGGTTCGGGGGCAGGACACTACAATGAGCAGTTCTTC | CASSGSGAGHYNEQFF
TRBD1 | TRBJ1-6 | NA | TRBV6-1 | TGTGCCAGCAGCACGTTGACAGGGGGCAATTCACCCCTCCACTTT | CASSTLTGGNSPLHF
NA | TRBJ1-4 | NA | TRBV5-4 | TGTGCCAGCAGCTTGGCGAGCGGACGGAATGAAAAACTGTTTTTT | CASSLASGRNEKLFF
TRBD2 | TRBJ2-1 | NA | TRBV2 | TGTGCCAGCAGTAGGAGCGGGGGGGGTAATGAGCAGTTCTTC | CASSRSGGGNEQFF
NA | TRBJ2-1 | NA | TRBV6-1 | TGTGCCAGCAGTGATCCCGGACAACTCTCCTGGGATGAGCAGTTCTTC | CASSDPGQLSWDEQFF